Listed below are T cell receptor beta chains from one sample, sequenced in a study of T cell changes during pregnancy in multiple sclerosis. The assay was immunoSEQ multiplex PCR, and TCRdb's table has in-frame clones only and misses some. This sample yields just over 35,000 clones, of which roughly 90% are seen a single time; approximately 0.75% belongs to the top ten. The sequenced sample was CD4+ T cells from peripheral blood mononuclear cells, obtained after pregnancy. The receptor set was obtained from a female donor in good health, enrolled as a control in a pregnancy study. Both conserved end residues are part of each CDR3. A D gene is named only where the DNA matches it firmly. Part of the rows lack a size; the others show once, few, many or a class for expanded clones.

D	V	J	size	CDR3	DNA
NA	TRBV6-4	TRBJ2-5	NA	CASSPGDGGPLETQYF	TGTGCCAGCAGCCCCGGGGATGGTGGACCCTTAGAGACCCAGTACTTC
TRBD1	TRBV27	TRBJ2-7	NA	CAPHHRGGPYEQYF	TGTGCCCCACACCACAGGGGTGGACCCTACGAGCAGTACTTC
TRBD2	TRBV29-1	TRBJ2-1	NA	CSVEPAGGRGYEQFF	TGCAGCGTTGAGCCGGCTGGCGGGAGAGGCTATGAGCAGTTCTTC
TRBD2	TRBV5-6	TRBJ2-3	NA	CASSLGTSGNHPRTDTQYF	TGTGCCAGCAGCCTCGGGACTAGCGGGAACCACCCCAGGACAGATACGCAGTATTTT
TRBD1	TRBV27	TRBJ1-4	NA	CASSRRLTGLVPPEEKLFF	TGTGCCAGCAGCCGCCGTTTGACAGGGTTGGTACCCCCCGAAGAAAAACTGTTTTTT
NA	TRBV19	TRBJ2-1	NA	CASSKSGAKYNEQFF	TGTGCCAGTAGTAAATCAGGGGCGAAATACAATGAGCAGTTCTTC
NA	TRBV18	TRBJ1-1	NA	CASSQAWARANTEAFF	TGTGCCAGCTCGCAGGCTTGGGCCAGGGCGAACACTGAAGCTTTCTTT
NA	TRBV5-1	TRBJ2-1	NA	CASSLEGRRSYNEQFF	TGCGCCAGCAGCTTGGAAGGACGGAGGTCCTACAATGAGCAGTTCTTC
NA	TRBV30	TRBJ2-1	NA	CAWSVGGRVLDEQFF	TGTGCCTGGAGTGTAGGGGGGAGGGTCTTAGATGAGCAGTTCTTC
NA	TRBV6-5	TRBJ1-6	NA	CASSYRADSPLHF	TGTGCCAGCAGTTACCGTGCGGATTCACCCCTCCACTTT
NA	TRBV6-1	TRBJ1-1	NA	CASSEKGRAPNTEAFF	TGTGCCAGCAGTGAAAAGGGCAGGGCTCCGAACACTGAAGCTTTCTTT
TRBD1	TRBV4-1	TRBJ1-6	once	CASSQTRDRGRDSPLHF	TGCGCCAGCAGCCAAACTAGGGACAGGGGGCGGGATTCACCCCTCCACTTT
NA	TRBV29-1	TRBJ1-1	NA	CSVMGRFATEAFF	TGCAGCGTCATGGGCCGATTCGCCACTGAAGCTTTCTTT
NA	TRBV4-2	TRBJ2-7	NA	CASSHRDSYEQYF	TGTGCCAGCAGCCATCGCGACTCTTACGAGCAGTACTTC
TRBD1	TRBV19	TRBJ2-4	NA	CASRRTEGAKNIQYF	TGTGCCAGTAGGAGGACCGAGGGGGCTAAAAACATTCAGTACTTC
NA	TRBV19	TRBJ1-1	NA	CASSIGREDTEAFF	TGTGCCAGTAGTATAGGCAGGGAAGACACTGAAGCTTTCTTT
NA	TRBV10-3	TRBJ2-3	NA	CAIRTIAASTDTQYF	TGTGCCATCAGAACGATAGCGGCTAGCACAGATACGCAGTATTTT
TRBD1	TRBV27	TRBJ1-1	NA	CASSTRQGAYGQGAFF	TGTGCCAGCAGTACCCGACAGGGGGCCTATGGTCAGGGAGCTTTCTTT
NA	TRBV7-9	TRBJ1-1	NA	CASSLELRGTEAFF	TGTGCCAGCAGCTTAGAATTAAGGGGAACTGAAGCTTTCTTT
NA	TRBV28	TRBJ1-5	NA	CASSRTGTNQPQHF	TGTGCCAGCAGTCGTACAGGGACCAATCAGCCCCAGCATTTT
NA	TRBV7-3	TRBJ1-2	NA	CASSPGGGIYGYTF	TGTGCCAGCAGCCCCGGGGGGGGCATCTATGGCTACACCTTC
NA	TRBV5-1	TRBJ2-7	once	CASSSGLGRLEQYF	TGCGCCAGCAGCTCGGGACTCGGGCGCCTCGAGCAGTACTTC
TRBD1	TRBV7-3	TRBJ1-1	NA	CASSPGTGVYTEAFF	TGTGCCAGCAGCCCGGGGACAGGGGTTTACACTGAAGCTTTCTTT
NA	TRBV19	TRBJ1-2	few	CASTSFARDYGYTF	TGTGCCAGTACTTCCTTTGCGAGGGACTATGGCTACACCTTC
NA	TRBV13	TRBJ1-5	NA	CASSYRVGNQPQHF	TGTGCCAGCAGTTACAGGGTGGGCAATCAGCCCCAGCATTTT
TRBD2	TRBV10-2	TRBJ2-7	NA	CASSESSGDYEQYF	TGCGCCAGCAGTGAATCTAGCGGAGATTACGAGCAGTACTTC
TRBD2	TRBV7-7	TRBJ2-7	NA	CASSQGLAGNYEQYF	TGTGCCAGCAGCCAGGGACTAGCGGGGAACTACGAGCAGTACTTC
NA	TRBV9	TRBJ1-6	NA	CASSVGSGGNSPLHF	TGTGCCAGCAGCGTAGGGTCTGGCGGAAATTCACCCCTCCACTTT
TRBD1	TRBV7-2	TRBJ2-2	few	CASSSRGGELFF	TGTGCCAGCAGCTCCAGGGGGGGGGAGCTGTTTTTT
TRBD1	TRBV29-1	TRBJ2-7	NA	CSVEKRGQVYEQYF	TGCAGCGTTGAGAAGAGGGGGCAGGTCTACGAGCAGTACTTC
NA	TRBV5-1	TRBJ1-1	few	CASSPDRTDEAFF	TGCGCCAGCAGCCCGGACCGGACAGATGAAGCTTTCTTT
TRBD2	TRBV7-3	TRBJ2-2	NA	CASSLSGRGNTGELFF	TGTGCCAGCAGCTTAAGCGGGAGGGGGAACACCGGGGAGCTGTTTTTT
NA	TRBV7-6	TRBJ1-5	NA	CASSLGAGAGNQPQHF	TGTGCCAGCAGCTTAGGAGCGGGGGCGGGCAATCAGCCCCAGCATTTT
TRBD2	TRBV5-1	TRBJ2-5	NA	CASSWAGGTLQETQYF	TGCGCCAGCAGCTGGGCGGGGGGGACCTTGCAAGAGACCCAGTACTTC
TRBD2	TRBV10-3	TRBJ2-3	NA	CAISGGGRPRRADTQYF	TGTGCCATCAGTGGGGGCGGGAGACCACGACGGGCAGATACGCAGTATTTT
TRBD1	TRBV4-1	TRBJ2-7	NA	CASSQSWGTGSDEQYF	TGCGCCAGCAGCCAATCCTGGGGGACAGGGAGCGACGAGCAGTACTTC
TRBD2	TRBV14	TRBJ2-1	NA	CASSQAGRGYNEQFF	TGTGCCAGCAGCCAAGCCGGGAGGGGTTACAATGAGCAGTTCTTC
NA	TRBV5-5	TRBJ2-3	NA	CASSLPGVSTDTQYF	TGTGCCAGCAGCTTGCCAGGGGTTAGCACAGATACGCAGTATTTT
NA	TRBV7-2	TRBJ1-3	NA	CASSLVGGPSGNTIYF	TGTGCCAGCAGCTTAGTAGGGGGACCCTCTGGAAACACCATATATTTT
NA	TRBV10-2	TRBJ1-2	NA	CASNIDGVQGYTF	TGCGCCAGCAACATAGACGGAGTTCAGGGCTACACCTTC
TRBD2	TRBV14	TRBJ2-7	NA	CASSLRTSGIRPSYEQYF	TGTGCCAGCAGCCTTAGAACTAGCGGGATTCGGCCCTCCTACGAGCAGTACTTC